These 21 T cell receptor beta chains originate from one sample sequenced in a study of control samples from healthy donors and cancer patients. The method was immunoSEQ multiplex PCR; TCRdb's version includes in-frame clones alone and lacks a portion of them. The data show around 120,000 clones, about nine tenths seen once. The sample comprised blood. All receptors come from a man aged 40-49 years in good health.

This chain connects TRBV6-5 to TRBJ1-2, with 8 bases fitting TRBD1. This CDR3 has 13 residues. Germline V gene data show CDR1 as MNHEY and CDR2 as SVGAGI. Trimming took 6 bases from V and 5 from J; bases not matched to a gene: 5. The CDR3 bases are TGTGCCAGCAGCCCCGGGACAGGTTATGGCTACACCTTC. Encoded protein: CASSPGTGYGYTF.

J is TRBJ1-3 and V is TRBV25-1; the D gene is possibly TRBD1 (5 bases). There are 15 residues in the CDR3. V was trimmed by 4 bases and J by 3 bases, leaving 13 bases between them. The germline gives CDR1 MGHDK, CDR2 SYGVNS. CDR3 protein: CASSAGEDGGNTIYF. The DNA for the CDR3 is TGTGCCAGCAGTGCGGGGGAGGATGGTGGAAACACCATATATTTT.

This clone was seen once. V and J are TRBV7-2 and TRBJ2-7; the match to TRBD2 covers 15 bases. Germline V gene sequence: CDR1 SGHTA, CDR2 FQGNSA. This CDR3 is built from 17 residues. The V and J ends lost 3 bases and 3 bases, in that order; junction bases with no gene match: 6. The CDR3 reads CASSFRRTSGGGYEQYF. The DNA for the CDR3 is TGTGCCAGCAGCTTCCGAAGGACTAGCGGGGGGGGCTACGAGCAGTACTTC.

This chain connects TRBV5-4 to TRBJ2-7; 10 bases align to TRBD1. Unmatched junction bases numbered 13, after V lost 3 bases and J lost 4 bases. This CDR3 has 17 amino acids. Germline V gene sequence: CDR1 SGHNT, CDR2 YYREEE (reference sequence). In DNA form, the CDR3 reads TGTGCCAGCAGCTCAAAGGGACAGGGGATCCCATTTTACGAGCAGTACTTC. It is translated as CASSSKGQGIPFYEQYF.

This CDR3 is CASSPTTGGANTEAFF. CDR3 DNA sequence: TGTGCCAGCTCACCTACGACAGGGGGCGCGAACACTGAAGCTTTCTTT. The genes are TRBV18 and TRBJ1-1, with 10 bases fitting TRBD1. This CDR3 is 16 amino acids long. CDR1 is KGHSH, CDR2 LQKENI, per germline. With 3 bases clipped from V and 1 base from J, the junction kept 5 bases outside the gene matches.

The V and J genes are TRBV18 and TRBJ1-1; 11 positions agree with TRBD1. Germline-derived CDR1 and CDR2 are KGHSH and LQKENI. The CDR3 totals 15 residues. The ends lost 4 bases at V and 2 bases at J; junction bases unmatched: 3. CDR3 loop: CASSLGQGGNTEAFF. Written as DNA, the CDR3 is TGTGCCAGCTCACTGGGACAGGGGGGTAACACTGAAGCTTTCTTT.

V and J are TRBV11-3 and TRBJ2-1; D call uncertain. The CDR3 has 11 residues. Trimming cost V 5 bases and J 9 bases, with 8 bases left between them. The germline CDR1 and CDR2 sequences are SGHNT and YENEEA. The CDR3 DNA sequence: TGTGCCAGCAGCCGAGCGATTGAGCAGTTCTTC. Translating gives CASSRAIEQFF.

This clone was seen only a few times. The chain links TRBV7-9 to TRBJ2-3; 10 bases align to TRBD2. J lost 2 bases, V lost 5 bases, and 7 bases had no gene match. Looked up from germline, CDR1 is SEHNR and CDR2 is FQNEAQ (reference sequence). The CDR3 has 16 residues. DNA of the CDR3: TGTGCCAGCAGCCGTTGGACTAGCGGATCCACAGATACGCAGTATTTT. It specifies CASSRWTSGSTDTQYF. Supplemented by reference TRBV7-9 and TRBJ2-3, the full variable domain reads DTGVSQNPRHKITKRGQNVTFRCDPISEHNRLYWYRQTLGQGPEFLTYFQNEAQLEKSRLLSDRFSAERPKGSFSTLEIQRTEQGDSAMYLCASSRWTSGSTDTQYFGPGTRLTVL.

V usage is TRBV28 and J usage is TRBJ2-3, with D possibly called TRBD1 or TRBD2 (5 bases each). The CDR3 loop spans 15 amino acids. With 4 bases removed from V and 1 base from J, the gap between germline ends came to 12 bases. From germline, CDR1 is MDHEN and CDR2 SYDVKM. The CDR3 nucleotides read TGTGCCAGCAGTTCCCCAAGGGGACGCACAGATACGCAGTATTTT. Protein: CASSSPRGRTDTQYF.

The chain links TRBV29-1 to TRBJ1-1; weak D call: TRBD1 (6 bases). Trimming removed 7 bases at V and 1 base at J, with 19 bases between. The CDR3 contains 15 residues. Germline CDR1 and CDR2: SQVTM and ANQGSEA. The CDR3 here is CSALGARGGNTEAFF. In DNA, the CDR3 is TGCAGCGCCCTGGGGGCTCGGGGAGGGAACACTGAAGCTTTCTTT.

The CDR3 nucleotides are TGTGCCAGCAGTTCCTTGTCTATATACCAGCAGTACTTC. Encoded protein: CASSSLSIYQQYF. V and J are TRBV12-3 or TRBV12-4 and TRBJ2-7, with no clear D. CDR3 length: 13 amino acids. V was clipped by 4 bases and J by 8 bases, with 15 bases between them.

This chain links TRBV6-5 with TRBJ1-5; 7 bases align to TRBD1. Germline CDR1 and CDR2: MNHEY and SVGAGI. CDR3 length: 13 amino acids. Trimming cost V 5 bases and J 5 bases; bases outside gene matches: 3. The CDR3 here is CASSRQGHQPQHF. Here the CDR3 DNA reads TGTGCCAGCAGTCGACAGGGACATCAGCCCCAGCATTTT.

The gene calls are TRBV30 and TRBJ1-1; D is uncertain. Germline V CDR1 and CDR2: GTSNPN, SVGIG (reference sequence). The V gene lost 2 bases and the J gene lost 5 bases, with 12 bases spanning the gap. The CDR3 is 13 amino acids. CDR3 in amino acids: CAWSLGRGTEAFF. CDR3 DNA sequence: TGTGCCTGGAGTTTAGGACGGGGTACTGAAGCTTTCTTT.

J is TRBJ2-1 and V is TRBV11-3; D might be TRBD2 (5 bases). CDR1 SGHNT and CDR2 YENEEA come from the germline V gene. The CDR3 covers 15 residues. The V end was cut by 6 bases, the J end by 8 bases, with 20 bases between. The CDR3 region is CASRGRATNGDEQFF. The DNA of the CDR3 is TGTGCCAGCAGAGGACGGGCGACTAACGGGGATGAGCAGTTCTTC.

This clone has more than one count but fewer than ten. This chain uses TRBV4-2 with TRBJ2-3, with no clear D. CDR1 and CDR2 (germline): LGHNA, YNFKEQ. V lost 4 bases to trimming and J lost 1 base, with 9 bases between them. The CDR3 sequence is 14 residues long. The CDR3 DNA is TGTGCCAGCAGCCTTTCGACCGGCACAGATACGCAGTATTTT. Its protein is CASSLSTGTDTQYF.

The chain uses TRBV6-1 and TRBJ2-4; D is perhaps TRBD1 (5 bases). Trimming removed 7 bases from V and 5 bases from J, with 9 bases in between. The CDR3 has 12 amino acids. From germline, CDR1 is MNHNS and CDR2 SASEGT. The CDR3 sequence: CASTVGENIQYF. The CDR3 region has the DNA TGTGCCAGCACCGTAGGGGAAAACATTCAGTACTTC.

This rearrangement joins TRBV7-2 to TRBJ1-4; the D gene is possibly TRBD1 (5 bases). Looked up from germline, CDR1 is SGHTA and CDR2 is FQGNSA. The CDR3 extends over 13 amino acids. The germline V and J ends were trimmed by 3 bases and 7 bases, with 9 bases remaining between them. CDR3 in DNA: TGTGCCAGCAGCTTCTCAGGGATTGAAAAACTGTTTTTT. It encodes CASSFSGIEKLFF.

This sequence joins TRBV7-2 and TRBJ1-4; no clear D. Germline assignment: CDR1 SGHTA and CDR2 FQGNSA. The CDR3 totals 17 residues. V lost 4 bases to trimming and J lost 3 bases, with 18 bases between them. CDR3 bases: TGTGCCAGCAGCTCAAACCGCCCGGGGATCTCTAATGAAAAACTGTTTTTT. Its protein product is CASSSNRPGISNEKLFF.

This rearrangement joins TRBV7-8 to TRBJ2-5; possibly TRBD1 or TRBD2 for D (5 bases each). The CDR3 length is 14 residues. V shed 0 bases and J shed 5 bases, with 10 bases lying between them. Germline V gives CDR1 SGHVS, CDR2 FQNEAQ. The CDR3 DNA is TGTGCCAGCAGCTTAGCACGGGGCTGGGAGACCCAGTACTTC. Translating it yields CASSLARGWETQYF.

This chain links TRBV2 with TRBJ2-4; the D call may be TRBD1 or TRBD2 (6 bases each). The germline CDR1 and CDR2 sequences are SNHLY and FYNNEI. The CDR3 extends over 15 amino acids. V was cut by 4 bases and J by 1 base, with 11 bases left in between. CDR3 protein: CASSGRGVAKNIQYF. CDR3 coding DNA: TGTGCCAGCAGTGGGAGGGGGGTGGCCAAAAACATTCAGTACTTC.

CDR3 DNA: TGCAGCGTTGTAGAGAACTATGGCTACACCTTC. The encoded protein is CSVVENYGYTF. The genes are TRBV29-1 and TRBJ1-2, with no clear D. V was cut by 4 bases and J by 2 bases, with 5 bases left in between. This CDR3 comprises 11 residues. CDR1 is SQVTM and CDR2 is ANQGSEA in the germline V gene.